The entry that follows covers one T cell receptor (beta chain) sequence. Its antigen is still unknown. V lost 5 bases to trimming and J lost 6 bases, with 11 bases between them. Germline V gene lookup returns CDR1 SGHTA and CDR2 FQGNSA. The CDR3 loop spans 13 amino acids. This entry is derived from a study of siplizumab effects on memory and regulatory T cells. Study-wide points: Major contributors to the alloresponse seemed to be naive T cells, which also appeared more diverse than memory cells.

Assays examined 95,000 to 100,000 TCR templates per sample. Data came from immunoSEQ multiplex PCR; TCRdb stores just in-frame clones and leaves some out. The table lists some 100,000 clones, around 90% of them singletons. This receptor was taken from a human donor in good health. The sample consisted of non-Treg CD4+ T cells sorted from blood. This rearrangement joins TRBV7-2 to TRBJ1-5; D not resolved. In DNA, the CDR3 is TGTGCCAGCAGCATTTGGGAGGGTCAGCCCCAGCATTTT. It specifies CASSIWEGQPQHF. Supplemented by reference TRBV7-2 and TRBJ1-5, the full variable domain reads GAGVSQSPSNKVTEKGKDVELRCDPISGHTALYWYRQSLGQGLEFLIYFQGNSAPDKSGLPSDRFSAERTGGSVSTLTIQRTQQEDSAVYLCASSIWEGQPQHFGDGTRLSIL.